Following are 18 T cell receptor beta chains from one sample sequenced in a study of CD8 T cell repertoires and HIV-1 epitope variants. Some clones are missing from TCRdb's copy, which holds only in-frame ones; the method was immunoSEQ multiplex PCR. The profile shows some 100,000 clones, almost 75% of them singletons. Sequenced: uncultured baseline CD8+ T cells from peripheral blood mononuclear cells (PBMCs). The receptors come from a male donor with HIV.

A few counts support this clone. The chain employs TRBV28 and TRBJ1-1; D possibly corresponds to TRBD1 (5 bases). This CDR3 spans 14 amino acids. The V gene's germline CDR1 is MDHEN and CDR2 SYDVKM. Trimming left V 0 bases short and J 1 base short, with 6 bases between. DNA of the CDR3: TGTGCCAGCAGTTTATGGGGGGGGAACACTGAAGCTTTCTTT. Residues: CASSLWGGNTEAFF.

V gene TRBV6-6 combines with J gene TRBJ1-2; tentatively, D is TRBD1 (6 bases). Germline CDR1 and CDR2: MNHNY and SVGAGI (reference sequence). V was pared by 5 bases and J by 7 bases, with 11 bases between. The CDR3 runs to 12 residues. This chain's CDR3 is CASSGTPGGYTF. As DNA, the CDR3 is TGTGCCAGCAGTGGGACACCCGGTGGCTACACCTTC.

The gene calls are TRBV5-4 and TRBJ2-1, with D tentatively TRBD2 (6 bases). Germline CDR1 is SGHNT and CDR2 is YYREEE (reference sequence). Trimming cost V 2 bases and J 10 bases, with 19 bases left between them. CDR3 length equals 15 residues. The CDR3 DNA is TGTGCCAGCAGCTTATGGGAGGTTGAATACGGGGAGCAGTTCTTC. Its translation: CASSLWEVEYGEQFF.

This clone was observed once. The rearrangement links TRBV9 to TRBJ1-4; no clear D. V was shortened by 0 bases and J by 8 bases, with 17 bases between the two germline ends. Germline V CDR1 and CDR2: SGDLS, YYNGEE. This CDR3 contains 16 residues. This CDR3 is CASSVGSQAEGEKLFF. The CDR3 DNA is TGTGCCAGCAGCGTAGGCAGCCAGGCAGAGGGAGAAAAACTGTTTTTT.

Concerning this clone itself: The junction does not match germline at one end; this may be a read error. The chain recombines TRBV7-6 with TRBJ2-5; 7 positions match TRBD1. The CDR3 consists of 14 residues. CDR1 SGHVS and CDR2 FNYEAQ come from the germline V gene. The CDR3 coding sequence is TGTGCTAGCAGCTTACGGGACAGACAAGAGACCCAGTACTTC. Translating it yields CASSLRDRQETQYF.

CDR3 sequence (DNA): TGTGCCAGCAGCCCGTACCCCAGCTCCTACAATGAGCAGTTCTTC. Translation gives CASSPYPSSYNEQFF. This chain joins TRBV9 and TRBJ2-1, with D unresolved. With 4 bases removed from V and 0 bases from J, the gap between germline ends came to 11 bases. The CDR3 is 15 residues long. The germline CDR1 and CDR2 sequences are SGDLS and YYNGEE.

The chain couples TRBV9 to TRBJ2-6; TRBD2 might be the D (6 bases). CDR3 size: 15 residues. V gave up 4 bases and J gave up 4 bases, with 12 bases separating them. Looked up from germline, CDR1 is SGDLS and CDR2 is YYNGEE. The CDR3 loop is CASSPGTLGANVLTF. CDR3 nucleotide sequence: TGTGCCAGCAGCCCAGGGACTCTGGGGGCCAACGTCCTGACTTTC.

This chain connects TRBV9 to TRBJ1-6; 9 bases are a match to TRBD1. The J segment lost 6 bases and the V segment lost 0 bases, leaving 7 bases of the junction unmatched. Germline values: CDR1 SGDLS, CDR2 YYNGEE. The CDR3 contains 17 residues. The CDR3 region has the DNA TGTGCCAGCAGCGTAGCTCCGACAGGGGGATTTAATTCACCCCTCCACTTT. Its protein product is CASSVAPTGGFNSPLHF.

CDR3 sequence reads: CASSFVSPQQGSLHF. CDR3 in DNA: TGTGCCAGCAGTTTTGTTAGCCCCCAACAGGGAAGCCTCCACTTT. The chain links TRBV28 to TRBJ1-6; D might be TRBD1 (6 bases). Germline V gives CDR1 MDHEN, CDR2 SYDVKM. CDR3 size: 15 residues. Trimming stripped 3 bases from V and 15 bases from J, with 21 bases between. Full variable domain (rest looked up from reference TRBV28 and TRBJ1-6): DVKVTQSSRYLVKRTGEKVFLECVQDMDHENMFWYRQDPGLGLRLIYFSYDVKMKEKGDIPEGYSVSREKKERFSLILESASTNQTSMYLCASSFVSPQQGSLHFGNGTRLTVT.

The V call is TRBV6-1, the J call TRBJ2-1; tentative D call: TRBD2 (5 bases). The CDR3 sequence is 15 residues long. The V end was cut by 6 bases, the J end by 3 bases, with 15 bases between. CDR1 and CDR2 (germline): MNHNS, SASEGT. This CDR3 is CASRGGIGGYNEQFF. The CDR3 bases are TGTGCCAGCAGAGGAGGCATTGGAGGCTACAATGAGCAGTTCTTC.

This clone showed up just a few times. The J gene is TRBJ1-2, the V gene TRBV18; D possibly corresponds to TRBD1 (6 bases). Germline CDR1 and CDR2: KGHSH and LQKENI. CDR3 length equals 15 residues. V gave up 8 bases and J gave up 0 bases, with 16 bases separating them. CDR3 protein: CASRPSTGANYGYTF. DNA of the CDR3: TGTGCCAGCCGTCCCTCGACAGGAGCTAACTATGGCTACACCTTC. Filled out from reference TRBV18 and TRBJ1-2, the complete variable domain reads NAGVMQNPRHLVRRRGQEARLRCSPMKGHSHVYWYRQLPEEGLKFMVYLQKENIIDESGMPKERFSAEFPKEGPSILRIQQVVRGDSAAYFCASRPSTGANYGYTFGSGTRLTVV.

The rearrangement links TRBV5-6 to TRBJ2-7; weak D call: TRBD2 (5 bases). V lost 4 bases and J 2 bases, leaving 13 bases between the germline ends. Germline V gene sequence: CDR1 SGHDT, CDR2 YYEEEE. The CDR3 sequence is 14 residues long. CDR3 amino acids: CASSPGSFPYEQYF. The CDR3 DNA is TGTGCCAGCAGCCCGGGGTCTTTCCCCTACGAGCAGTACTTC.

The CDR3 region is CAWSASSGTNVIYGYTF. CDR3 in DNA: TGTGCCTGGAGTGCATCTTCCGGGACAAACGTAATCTATGGCTACACCTTC. The rearrangement links TRBV30 to TRBJ1-2, with D perhaps TRBD1 (6 bases). The CDR3 covers 17 residues. Germline CDR1 reads GTSNPN; CDR2 reads SVGIG (reference sequence). The V and J ends lost 1 base and 4 bases respectively, with 22 bases between them.

V is TRBV7-2 and J is TRBJ2-3, with 7 bases fitting TRBD2. The CDR3 length is 15 residues. With 1 base clipped from V and 5 bases from J, the junction kept 6 bases outside the gene matches. Germline-derived CDR1 and CDR2 are SGHTA and FQGNSA. CDR3 sequence (DNA): TGTGCCAGCAGCTTAGGGCTAGCGGCTAAAGATACGCAGTATTTT. As protein: CASSLGLAAKDTQYF.

This chain uses TRBV27 with TRBJ1-6; no clear D gene. Per germline, CDR1 MNHEY and CDR2 SMNVEV (reference sequence). V was cut by 5 bases and J by 5 bases, with 4 bases left in between. CDR3 length: 12 amino acids. This CDR3 reads CASSPNNSPLHF. The CDR3 region has the DNA TGTGCCAGCAGTCCCAATAATTCACCCCTCCACTTT.

The CDR3 nucleotides read TGTGCCATCAGTGAGTCCTATGGCTACACCTTC. Translation gives CAISESYGYTF. V is TRBV10-3 and J is TRBJ1-2; D gene unclear. V was cut by 0 bases and J by 4 bases, with 0 bases left in between. The germline gives CDR1 ENHRY, CDR2 SYGVKD. CDR3 length equals 11 residues.

V and J are TRBV29-1 and TRBJ2-5, with 7 bases that match TRBD2. Trimming removed 4 bases from V and 5 bases from J; junction bases left unmatched: 4. The CDR3 is 12 residues long. The germline V gene encodes CDR1 SQVTM and CDR2 ANQGSEA. The CDR3 spells CSVAGRAETQYF. In DNA, the CDR3 is TGCAGCGTTGCGGGGAGGGCCGAGACCCAGTACTTC.

The chain joins TRBV28 to TRBJ2-3; 8 positions match TRBD2. The CDR3 has 17 amino acids. Germline V gives CDR1 MDHEN, CDR2 SYDVKM. V was pared by 6 bases and J by 4 bases, with 15 bases of the junction left unmatched. The CDR3 nucleotides are TGTGCCAGCAGCTCCCCGGGACTAGAATTCCCCTCAGATACGCAGTATTTT. It encodes CASSSPGLEFPSDTQYF.